Listed below are T cell receptor beta chains from one sample, sequenced in a study of cytomegalovirus exposure and HLA in healthy donors. Method: immunoSEQ multiplex PCR; TCRdb's copy keeps in-frame clones and lacks some. The data show about 170,000 clones, roughly 70% seen once. The sample consisted of PBMCs. These receptors were obtained from a woman between 50 and 59 years old in good health and CMV-seropositive. Each CDR3 is given with its conserved first and last residue. Each record gives: CDR3 protein, CDR3 DNA, V gene, D gene, J gene, clone size. D genes are given only for firm matches. Only some rows state a clone size, as once, few, many or a class for expanded clones.

CDR3 protein: CASSLLGGGAGTGELFF
CDR3 DNA: TGTGCCAGCAGCTTACTTGGCGGGGGGGCTGGGACCGGGGAGCTGTTTTTT
V gene: TRBV11-2
D gene: TRBD2
J gene: TRBJ2-2
clone size: few

CDR3 protein: CASSRGDQPQHF
CDR3 DNA: TGTGCCAGCAGCAGGGGTGATCAGCCCCAGCATTTT
V gene: TRBV6-1
D gene: .
J gene: TRBJ1-5
clone size: .

CDR3 protein: CASSLRVRGDGTDTQYF
CDR3 DNA: TGTGCCAGCAGCTTGCGAGTCAGGGGGGACGGCACAGATACGCAGTATTTT
V gene: TRBV5-6
D gene: .
J gene: TRBJ2-3
clone size: few

CDR3 protein: CASRMDSETDTQYF
CDR3 DNA: TGTGCCAGCAGGATGGACAGTGAAACAGATACGCAGTATTTT
V gene: TRBV2
D gene: .
J gene: TRBJ2-3
clone size: .

CDR3 protein: CASSQDSGPHEKLFF
CDR3 DNA: TGTGCCAGCAGCCAAGATAGTGGGCCTCATGAAAAACTGTTTTTT
V gene: TRBV4-2
D gene: .
J gene: TRBJ1-4
clone size: .

CDR3 protein: CASSLMTSSYEQYF
CDR3 DNA: TGTGCCAGCAGCTTGATGACATCCTCCTACGAGCAGTACTTC
V gene: TRBV5-6
D gene: .
J gene: TRBJ2-7
clone size: .

CDR3 protein: CAWEEDRGRGYTF
CDR3 DNA: TGTGCCTGGGAAGAAGACAGGGGGCGTGGCTACACCTTC
V gene: TRBV30
D gene: TRBD1
J gene: TRBJ1-2
clone size: .

CDR3 protein: CAWRGGSYEQYF
CDR3 DNA: TGTGCCTGGAGGGGGGGGAGTTACGAGCAGTACTTC
V gene: TRBV30
D gene: TRBD2
J gene: TRBJ2-7
clone size: .

CDR3 protein: CATSRDPEGEQETQYF
CDR3 DNA: TGTGCCACCAGCAGAGATCCAGAGGGGGAGCAAGAGACCCAGTACTTC
V gene: TRBV15
D gene: .
J gene: TRBJ2-5
clone size: .

CDR3 protein: CASSSGGFSYNEQFF
CDR3 DNA: TGTGCCAGCAGCTCGGGGGGATTCTCCTACAATGAGCAGTTCTTC
V gene: TRBV5-4
D gene: TRBD2
J gene: TRBJ2-1
clone size: .

CDR3 protein: CAISETGGDFGDGYTF
CDR3 DNA: TGTGCCATCAGCGAGACAGGGGGCGACTTCGGAGATGGCTACACCTTC
V gene: TRBV10-3
D gene: TRBD1
J gene: TRBJ1-2
clone size: few

CDR3 protein: CASSLLPSGGARETQYF
CDR3 DNA: TGTGCCAGCAGCTTACTTCCTAGCGGGGGGGCCCGAGAGACCCAGTACTTC
V gene: TRBV5-5
D gene: TRBD2
J gene: TRBJ2-5
clone size: .

CDR3 protein: CASSAGTGSEKLFF
CDR3 DNA: TGTGCCAGCAGTGCCGGGACAGGGTCTGAAAAACTGTTTTTT
V gene: TRBV6-1
D gene: TRBD1
J gene: TRBJ1-4
clone size: .

CDR3 protein: CASSQRERGNTDTQYF
CDR3 DNA: TGTGCCAGCAGCCAACGCGAGCGGGGGAACACAGATACGCAGTATTTT
V gene: TRBV14
D gene: TRBD2
J gene: TRBJ2-3
clone size: .

CDR3 protein: CASSLASGGDKITQYF
CDR3 DNA: TGTGCCAGCAGCTTGGCTAGCGGGGGGGACAAGATCACCCAGTACTTC
V gene: TRBV5-6
D gene: TRBD2
J gene: TRBJ2-5
clone size: .

CDR3 protein: CASREQGATGELFF
CDR3 DNA: TGCGCCAGCAGAGAACAGGGCGCGACCGGGGAGCTGTTTTTT
V gene: TRBV5-1
D gene: .
J gene: TRBJ2-2
clone size: .

CDR3 protein: CASSSNELLSKYEQYF
CDR3 DNA: TGTGCCAGCTCTTCAAACGAACTTCTATCAAAGTACGAGCAGTACTTC
V gene: TRBV18
D gene: .
J gene: TRBJ2-7
clone size: .

CDR3 protein: CSAPGNEKLFF
CDR3 DNA: TGCAGTGCTCCCGGTAATGAAAAACTGTTTTTT
V gene: TRBV20-1
D gene: .
J gene: TRBJ1-4
clone size: few

CDR3 protein: CASSRDRGREVQYF
CDR3 DNA: TGTGCCAGCAGCCGGGACAGGGGGCGAGAAGTCCAGTACTTC
V gene: TRBV9
D gene: TRBD1
J gene: TRBJ2-7
clone size: .